Below are 11 T cell receptor beta chains sequenced from a single sample in a study of OX40 agonist ivuxolimab in advanced cancers. Libraries were prepared by immunoSEQ multiplex PCR; TCRdb keeps only in-frame clonotypes and omits some of them. The table records about 60,000 clones, 93% of them present only once. Here the sequenced sample was CD4+ or CD8+ T cells sorted from blood, taken in a trial of the OX40 agonist ivuxolimab. These receptors originate from an adult with an advanced solid tumor such as melanoma, head and neck, liver or kidney cancer.

This clone has only one observation. Here the CDR3 reads CASSLAPGDEQFF. For the CDR3, the DNA is TGTGCCAGCAGCTTAGCACCGGGGGATGAGCAGTTCTTC. The chain couples TRBV11-2 to TRBJ2-1; D perhaps matches TRBD2 (6 bases). The CDR3 is 13 residues long. Germline CDR1 reads SGHAT; CDR2 reads FQNNGV. V lost 1 base and J 8 bases, leaving 9 bases between the germline ends.

The chain couples TRBV4-3 to TRBJ2-1; 11 bases are shared with TRBD2. The V and J ends lost 3 bases and 9 bases, in that order; junction bases with no gene match: 7. The CDR3 has 15 amino acids. Per the germline V gene, CDR1 is LGHNA and CDR2 is YSLEER. CDR3 DNA: TGCGCCAGCAGCCATACTAGCGGGAGCAATCTTGAGCAGTTCTTC. Translating it yields CASSHTSGSNLEQFF.

The chain carries TRBV6-1 and TRBJ2-7, with 7 bases fitting TRBD2. CDR3 size: 17 residues. Trimming took 2 bases from V and 5 from J; bases not matched to a gene: 15. Looked up from germline, CDR1 is MNHNS and CDR2 is SASEGT. CDR3 loop: CASSEPLTGGKKDEQYF. The CDR3, as DNA: TGTGCCAGCAGTGAACCTTTAACGGGAGGCAAGAAGGACGAGCAGTACTTC.

CDR3 loop: CASSGAGGVSDTQYF. The CDR3, as DNA: TGTGCCAGCAGCGGAGCGGGGGGGGTATCAGATACGCAGTATTTT. The genes are TRBV9 and TRBJ2-3; TRBD2 matches at 10 bases. CDR1 SGDLS and CDR2 YYNGEE come from the germline V gene. V trimming: 3 bases; J trimming: 4 bases; junction bases outside the gene matches: 5. The CDR3 length is 15 residues.

In regard to this clone: A much larger clonotype is one base distant, so this may be a read error. This chain uses TRBV11-1 with TRBJ2-3, with 11 bases identical to TRBD2. The germline gives CDR1 SGHAT, CDR2 FQDESV (reference sequence). V was clipped by 6 bases and J by 0 bases; unmatched bases: 2. This CDR3 is built from 15 residues. The CDR3 DNA reads as TGTGCCAGCAGTCGGACTAGCGGGAGCACAGATACGCAGTATTTT. The encoded protein is CASSRTSGSTDTQYF.

This clone occurred a few times. The chain employs TRBV6-6 and TRBJ1-1; no reliable D call. The CDR3 consists of 12 residues. Germline CDR1 reads MNHNY; CDR2 reads SVGAGI (reference sequence). The germline V and J ends were trimmed by 7 bases and 5 bases, with 11 bases remaining between them. CDR3: CASTPGLTEAFF. The CDR3 coding sequence is TGTGCCAGCACCCCGGGTCTTACTGAAGCTTTCTTT.

The genes are TRBV6-6 and TRBJ2-1; D might be TRBD2 (5 bases). Germline V lookup: CDR1 MNHNY, CDR2 SVGAGI (reference sequence). The V and J ends lost 10 bases and 6 bases respectively, with 13 bases between them. The CDR3 is 12 residues long. The CDR3 is CATHLGINEQFF. CDR3 coding DNA: TGTGCCACCCACCTCGGGATCAATGAGCAGTTCTTC.

The CDR3 protein is CASSLGIGTAYGYTF. As DNA, the CDR3 is TGTGCCAGCAGTTTAGGGATCGGAACTGCCTATGGCTACACCTTC. The chain links TRBV28 to TRBJ1-2; unclear D gene. The V end was cut by 2 bases, the J end by 4 bases, with 14 bases between. The germline gives CDR1 MDHEN, CDR2 SYDVKM. This CDR3 is built from 15 residues.

V and J are TRBV7-6 and TRBJ2-2; no reliable D call. Germline V gene lookup returns CDR1 SGHVS and CDR2 FNYEAQ. CDR3 length: 15 residues. Trimming pared 0 bases from V and 6 bases from J, leaving 11 bases between. The CDR3 DNA reads TGTGCCAGCAGCTTAGCGCCACTCCCTCCCGGGGAGCTGTTTTTT. It yields the protein CASSLAPLPPGELFF.

V is TRBV29-1 and J is TRBJ2-2, with a weak D call TRBD2 (6 bases). Trimming pared 3 bases from V and 4 bases from J, leaving 9 bases between. Germline V gene data show CDR1 as SQVTM and CDR2 as ANQGSEA. The CDR3 is made up of 13 amino acids. CDR3 protein: CSVEEGATGELFF. CDR3 bases: TGCAGCGTTGAGGAGGGAGCCACCGGGGAGCTGTTTTTT.

The chain combines TRBV2 with TRBJ2-2, with D possibly TRBD2 on 6 matching bases. The CDR3 has 14 amino acids. V lost 6 bases, J lost 0 bases, and 8 bases lay in between. Looked up from germline, CDR1 is SNHLY and CDR2 is FYNNEI. As DNA, the CDR3 is TGTGCCAGCAGACTAGCAGCGAACACCGGGGAGCTGTTTTTT. Translating gives CASRLAANTGELFF.